This T cell receptor beta chain was captured in a study of molecular identifiers for immune sequencing clone quantification. Previously described methods and listed TCR primers were employed for the bulk TCR libraries. TCRdb recomputed calls from the PCR reads with MiXCR, one row per CDR3 protein. The sample has some 590,000 distinct CDR3 sequences, 25% seen once. This clonotype was detected a few times. The CDR3 is made up of 16 amino acids. J lost 0 bases, V lost 6 bases, and 8 bases had no gene match. Sequenced sample: naive CD8+ T cells from blood, with Jurkat cell RNA spiked in. As to subset: FACS-sorted CD8+CD4-CCR7+CD45RA+ naive T cells. The J gene is TRBJ2-1, the V gene TRBV12-3 or TRBV12-4, with TRBD1 matching 7 bases. The receptor's source is a human donor in good health. Some libraries in this study had Jurkat cell RNA spiked in. The CDR3 bases are TGTGCCAGCAGCAAGACTACAGGGGCCTCCTACAATGAGCAGTTCTTC. It is translated as CASSKTTGASYNEQFF.